These 2 T cell receptor beta chains share one sample of origin, sequenced in a study of blood T cells in healthy people across ages. Together with a sample-barcoded 5' primer, a J-beta primer mix was included in a second PCR lasting roughly 6 to 12 cycles. TCRdb re-called the 5' RACE reads through MiXCR, storing one row per CDR3 protein. The top ten hold around 21% of the sample, which has some 710,000 distinct CDR3 sequences, approximately 22% seen once. Sequenced: blood. These receptors all stem from a man between 65 and 85 years old in good health.

The V and J genes are TRBV27 and TRBJ2-1; 8 nucleotides align to TRBD2. This CDR3 is 14 amino acids long. V trimming: 10 bases; J trimming: 3 bases; junction bases outside the gene matches: 8. In germline, CDR1 is MNHEY, CDR2 SMNVEV (reference sequence). The CDR3, as DNA: TGTGCCATCAAGCGGGAGTTGGGCTACAATGAGCAGTTCTTC. Translating it yields CAIKRELGYNEQFF.

The genes are TRBV28 and TRBJ2-2; tentatively, D is TRBD2 (6 bases). V lost 8 bases and J lost 2, with 18 bases in between. This CDR3 contains 16 residues. The germline V gene has CDR1 MDHEN and CDR2 SYDVKM. The CDR3 loop reads CASGKHRGTNTGELFF. The CDR3 DNA is TGTGCCAGCGGTAAGCATCGCGGGACTAACACCGGGGAGCTGTTTTTT.